The T cell receptor (beta chain) described here comes from a study of blood T cell repertoires in COVID-19. Study-level background: The study drew acute and convalescent COVID-19 samples from the United States, Italy and Spain. Sample material is recorded as cDNA or gDNA derived from T cells, B-cell-depleted T cells, or PBMCs.

CDR3 size: 15 residues. V dropped 4 bases and J dropped 3; count of bases not matched to a gene: 7. Germline V lookup: CDR1 SGDLS, CDR2 YYNGEE. In the original processing: Nucleated cell number was recorded as an estimate derived from reference gene primer amplification. The table came from immunoSEQ multiplex PCR; TCRdb's copy has only in-frame clones and leaves some out. That table supplies the V and J calls and clone size; D and trimming were determined from the DNA. The table lists approximately 230,000 clones, roughly four fifths of them singletons. The sequencing input was peripheral blood. The sequence was obtained from a man aged 80 or over with acute or convalescent COVID-19. The genes are TRBV9 and TRBJ2-7; TRBD1 matches at 10 bases. CDR3 sequence reads: CASSPRQGAHYEQYF. The CDR3 DNA reads as TGTGCCAGCAGCCCCAGACAGGGGGCGCACTACGAGCAGTACTTC.